Listed here is a single TCR beta chain. Its antigen is undetermined. The data derive from a study of siplizumab effects on memory and regulatory T cells. Germline V gene lookup returns CDR1 SGHVS and CDR2 FNYEAQ. This CDR3 comprises 12 residues. V was trimmed by 5 bases and J by 10 bases, leaving 11 bases between them. Study findings and constraints: Greater diversity than memory cells seemed evident in naive T cells, which also appeared to be major alloresponse contributors.

The repertoire was sequenced with immunoSEQ multiplex PCR; TCRdb's copy has only in-frame clones and lacks some. The data hold 75,000 to 100,000 clones, with about 93% observed a single time. The chain is built from TRBV7-6 and TRBJ1-4; D gene uncertain. The sequenced sample was non-Treg CD4+ T cells sorted from blood. The receptor was derived from a human donor in good health. CDR3 nucleotides: TGTGCCAGCAGCCTCGATGGTGGAAAACTGTTTTTT. Amino acid sequence: CASSLDGGKLFF.